The 10 T cell receptor beta chains reported below all come from one sample, sequenced in a study of blood T cells in healthy people across ages. Next came a second PCR, run for about 6 to 12 cycles, which used a sample-barcoded 5' primer along with a J-beta primer mix. TCRdb called the 5' RACE reads again in MiXCR, with one record for every CDR3 protein. Of around 1.5 million distinct CDR3 sequences detected, around 35% appear once; the ten largest clones hold about 11%. The material sequenced was blood. These receptors came from a woman in her twenties or thirties in good health.

The J gene is TRBJ2-2, the V gene TRBV29-1; TRBD1 agrees at 7 bases. J lost 0 bases, V lost 6 bases, and 7 bases had no gene match. This CDR3 contains 15 residues. Germline values: CDR1 SQVTM, CDR2 ANQGSEA. The CDR3 loop is CSVNPGTANTGELFF. Here the CDR3 DNA reads TGCAGCGTAAACCCCGGGACAGCGAACACCGGGGAGCTGTTTTTT.

The V call is TRBV7-9, the J call TRBJ2-2; tentatively, D is TRBD2 (6 bases). Trimming pared 4 bases from V and 5 bases from J, leaving 14 bases between. CDR3 length equals 15 residues. Germline V gene sequence: CDR1 SEHNR, CDR2 FQNEAQ (reference sequence). The DNA of the CDR3 is TGTGCCAGCAGCTCGGCCGGTGGGGGGACCGGGGAGCTGTTTTTT. Encoded protein: CASSSAGGGTGELFF.

V is TRBV6-1 and J is TRBJ2-5, with D possibly matching TRBD1 (6 bases). This CDR3 has 14 amino acids. V was pared by 5 bases and J by 6 bases, with 16 bases between. Germline V gives CDR1 MNHNS, CDR2 SASEGT. The CDR3 reads CASSSGQSLKTQYF. The CDR3, as DNA: TGTGCCAGCAGTTCAGGACAGTCACTAAAGACCCAGTACTTC.

A word on this clonotype: Its ends do not fully match the called genes, so a read error is possible. This chain uses TRBV7-9 with TRBJ2-3; D ambiguous. The CDR3 sequence is 14 residues long. Germline V gives CDR1 SEHNR, CDR2 FQNEAQ (reference sequence). The CDR3 DNA sequence: TGTGCCAGCGGCTTCGGTGAACGGGCAGATACGCAGTATTTT. It codes for CASGFGERADTQYF.

This clonotype was seen a few times. The V gene is TRBV7-3, the J gene TRBJ2-5; perhaps D is TRBD1 or TRBD2 (5 bases each). This CDR3 has 16 residues. Trimming pared 5 bases from V and 4 bases from J, leaving 20 bases between. Per germline, CDR1 SGHTA and CDR2 FQGTGA. CDR3 nucleotides: TGTGCCAGCAGCCCAATCCCTGTGGGACCCAGAGAGACCCAGTACTTC. Protein sequence: CASSPIPVGPRETQYF.

The chain carries TRBV5-1 and TRBJ2-3; D is unclear. The CDR3 sequence is 15 residues long. V dropped 5 bases and J dropped 1 base, with 14 bases sitting between them. Germline values: CDR1 SGHRS, CDR2 YFSETQ. Here the CDR3 DNA reads TGCGCCAGCAGTTTTACGGGCGGAGGCACAGATACGCAGTATTTT. Translating it yields CASSFTGGGTDTQYF.

Here the CDR3 reads CASTLASGDNQPQHF. The CDR3 region has the DNA TGTGCCAGCACCTTGGCATCAGGGGATAATCAGCCCCAGCATTTT. The chain is built from TRBV12-3 or TRBV12-4 and TRBJ1-5; TRBD1 might be the D (6 bases). CDR3 length: 15 amino acids. V was pared by 7 bases and J by 4 bases, with 17 bases between.

This clonotype was seen many times. The CDR3 coding sequence is TGCAGTGCTAGAGATCCGGTCGGATCCTACGAGCAGTACTTC. Residues: CSARDPVGSYEQYF. The chain couples TRBV20-1 to TRBJ2-7; D not resolved. This CDR3 region has 14 residues. Trimming shortened V by 0 bases and J by 1 base, and 10 bases separated the two germline ends. Germline CDR1 and CDR2: DFQATT and SNEGSKA (reference sequence).

The chain employs TRBV5-1 and TRBJ2-1, with 9 bases matching TRBD2. V dropped 0 bases and J dropped 8; count of bases not matched to a gene: 6. CDR3 length: 15 residues. Germline V gives CDR1 SGHRS, CDR2 YFSETQ. The CDR3 DNA follows: TGCGCCAGCAGCTTGGAGGCGGGAGGGCACTATGAGCAGTTCTTC. It yields the protein CASSLEAGGHYEQFF. Full variable domain (missing parts from reference TRBV5-1 and TRBJ2-1): KAGVTQTPRYLIKTRGQQVTLSCSPISGHRSVSWYQQTPGQGLQFLFEYFSETQRNKGNFPGRFSGRQFSNSRSEMNVSTLELGDSALYLCASSLEAGGHYEQFFGPGTRLTVL.

This clonotype was picked up a small number of times. The CDR3 reads CASSLIDLRAQYF. The CDR3 coding sequence is TGTGCCAGCAGCTTAATCGACTTGAGGGCCCAGTACTTC. V is TRBV7-2 and J is TRBJ2-5; D may be TRBD2 (5 bases). The CDR3 sequence is 13 residues long. Germline lookup yields CDR1 SGHTA and CDR2 FQGNSA. V was clipped by 2 bases and J by 9 bases, with 13 bases between them.